Presented here are 8 T cell receptor beta chains from one specimen sequenced in a study of a mutant IDH1 vaccine in newly diagnosed glioma. Time point defined: week 35, safety follow-up. In the vaccine, a single dose held 300 ug of the mutant IDH1 20-mer peptide, along with topical imiquimod. Their recognized antigens are unknown. Produced via immunoSEQ multiplex PCR; TCRdb's table is partial and in-frame only. The data hold about 54,000 clones, with approximately 80% observed a single time. Sample: PBMCs, taken from a glioma patient whose treatment included an IDH1 peptide vaccine. These receptor sequences come from a young woman with glioma.

V gene TRBV30 combines with J gene TRBJ2-7; 12 nucleotides agree with TRBD2. This CDR3 region has 17 residues. Germline V lookup: CDR1 GTSNPN, CDR2 SVGIG (reference sequence). The V segment lost 1 base and the J segment 3 bases; nucleotides outside the gene matches: 10. The CDR3, as DNA: TGTGCCTGGAGTGCTATCTGGACTAGCGGGGACCTCTACGAGCAGTACTTC. It translates to CAWSAIWTSGDLYEQYF.

This clone has a single count. The chain links TRBV7-2 to TRBJ2-5, with 7 bases that match TRBD1. The CDR3 has 13 residues. Looked up from germline, CDR1 is SGHTA and CDR2 is FQGNSA. The J segment lost 4 bases and the V segment lost 5 bases, leaving 4 bases of the junction unmatched. CDR3 sequence: CASSLTGVETQYF. The CDR3 bases are TGTGCCAGCAGCCTAACAGGGGTAGAGACCCAGTACTTC.

This rearrangement joins TRBV5-4 to TRBJ1-3, with no clear D. Germline V gives CDR1 SGHNT, CDR2 YYREEE (reference sequence). The V end lost 1 base, the J end lost 0 bases, and 8 bases lay between the germline ends. This CDR3 contains 15 residues. The CDR3 DNA sequence: TGTGCCAGCAGCTTGATCGGGAGCTCTGGAAACACCATATATTTT. It yields the protein CASSLIGSSGNTIYF.

This clone was observed a single time. J is TRBJ1-2 and V is TRBV6-5; 8 bases are shared with TRBD1. V dropped 7 bases and J dropped 2; count of bases not matched to a gene: 6. CDR1 MNHEY and CDR2 SVGAGI come from the germline V gene. CDR3 size: 14 residues. The CDR3 loop is CASKTGANNYGYTF. DNA for the CDR3: TGTGCCAGCAAGACAGGGGCGAACAACTATGGCTACACCTTC.

This clone was recorded once. The chain employs TRBV6-1 and TRBJ2-5; D remains unclear. The germline V gene encodes CDR1 MNHNS and CDR2 SASEGT. This CDR3 contains 15 residues. Trimming took off 2 bases at V and 3 bases at J, with 13 bases between the two ends. The CDR3 DNA is TGTGCCAGCAGTGAAACTTATTGGCTCGAAGAGACCCAGTACTTC. The encoded protein is CASSETYWLEETQYF.

This chain joins TRBV6-5 and TRBJ2-7; D perhaps matches TRBD2 (5 bases). Trimming stripped 4 bases from V and 3 bases from J, with 19 bases between. The CDR3 totals 16 residues. Germline V gene lookup returns CDR1 MNHEY and CDR2 SVGAGI. This CDR3 reads CASSSGVTPPDYEQYF. The CDR3 DNA follows: TGTGCCAGCAGTTCCGGGGTCACCCCCCCGGACTACGAGCAGTACTTC.

This clone was counted only a few times. This chain uses TRBV18 with TRBJ1-3; D not certain. The CDR3 consists of 17 residues. CDR1 and CDR2 from the germline V gene are KGHSH and LQKENI. V was clipped by 6 bases and J by 0 bases, with 18 bases between them. The CDR3 protein is CASSPLAGLSSGNTIYF. The CDR3 nucleotides are TGTGCCAGCTCGCCCCTCGCCGGGCTGAGCTCTGGAAACACCATATATTTT.

This clone was seen a few times. This sequence joins TRBV6-4 and TRBJ2-3; D not resolved. Deletions cut 10 bases from V and 3 bases from J, with 14 bases between. Germline V gives CDR1 MRHNA, CDR2 SNTAGT. The CDR3 totals 13 residues. CDR3 protein: CATSRVGTDTQYF. The CDR3 coding sequence is TGTGCCACCTCTAGAGTAGGAACAGATACGCAGTATTTT.